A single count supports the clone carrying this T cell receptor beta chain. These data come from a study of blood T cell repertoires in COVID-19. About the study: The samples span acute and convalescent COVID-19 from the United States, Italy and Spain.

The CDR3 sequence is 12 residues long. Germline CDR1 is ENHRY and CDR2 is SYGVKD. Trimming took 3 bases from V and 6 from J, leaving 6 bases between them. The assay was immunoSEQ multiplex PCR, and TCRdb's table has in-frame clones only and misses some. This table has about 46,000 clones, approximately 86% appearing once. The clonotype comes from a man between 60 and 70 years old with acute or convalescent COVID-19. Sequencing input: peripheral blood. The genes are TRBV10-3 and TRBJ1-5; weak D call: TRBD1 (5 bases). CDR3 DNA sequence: TGTGCCATCAGTGACGGGGGTCAGCCCCAGCATTTT. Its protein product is CAISDGGQPQHF.